A single sample gave rise to the 19 T cell receptor beta chains below, sequenced in a study of OX40 agonist ivuxolimab in advanced cancers. Using immunoSEQ multiplex PCR, the repertoire was profiled, and TCRdb retains in-frame clones only, with some absent. Of roughly 50,000 clones listed, 85% to 95% are singletons. Specimen: CD4+ or CD8+ T cells sorted from blood, collected in a trial of the OX40 agonist ivuxolimab. These TCRs come from an adult with an advanced solid tumor such as melanoma, head and neck, liver or kidney cancer.

This chain joins TRBV27 and TRBJ2-1; D unclear. Trimming cost V 3 bases and J 2 bases, with 8 bases left between them. Germline values: CDR1 MNHEY, CDR2 SMNVEV (reference sequence). This CDR3 spans 14 amino acids. This chain's CDR3 is CASSFRAAYNEQFF. CDR3 nucleotides: TGTGCCAGCAGTTTCCGGGCGGCCTACAATGAGCAGTTCTTC.

The rearrangement uses TRBV5-6 and TRBJ2-3; perhaps TRBD2 as D (6 bases). The V end lost 1 base, the J end lost 0 bases, and 9 bases lay between the germline ends. This CDR3 is built from 15 residues. Looked up from germline, CDR1 is SGHDT and CDR2 is YYEEEE. In DNA, the CDR3 is TGTGCCAGCAGCTTGTGGACTACAAGCACAGATACGCAGTATTTT. Translating gives CASSLWTTSTDTQYF.

The V and J genes are TRBV19 and TRBJ2-2; D gene unclear. From germline, CDR1 is LNHDA and CDR2 SQIVND (reference sequence). V was pared by 3 bases and J by 8 bases, with 4 bases between. The CDR3 consists of 11 residues. The CDR3 loop is CASSILGELFF. The CDR3, as DNA: TGTGCCAGTAGTATTTTAGGGGAGCTGTTTTTT.

This clone was seen only once. The chain is built from TRBV27 and TRBJ2-3; D is unclear. Trimming took 2 bases from V and 1 from J, leaving 1 base between them. The CDR3 is 12 amino acids. Germline CDR1 is MNHEY and CDR2 is SMNVEV (reference sequence). The CDR3 loop reads CASSLGTDTQYF. The CDR3 DNA follows: TGTGCCAGCAGTTTAGGCACAGATACGCAGTATTTT.

This clone appeared a few times. The chain links TRBV19 to TRBJ1-5; D ambiguous. Between the trimmed V and J ends, which lost 3 bases and 3 bases, there was a span of 12 bases. The CDR3 runs 15 residues. In germline, CDR1 is LNHDA, CDR2 SQIVND (reference sequence). The DNA of the CDR3 is TGTGCCAGTAGTATGACCTCCTGGGACAATCAGCCCCAGCATTTT. Protein: CASSMTSWDNQPQHF.

This clone has only one observation. The rearrangement joins TRBV30 to TRBJ2-2; D is unclear. The CDR3 extends over 13 amino acids. In germline, CDR1 is GTSNPN, CDR2 SVGIG (reference sequence). V was shortened by 0 bases and J by 7 bases, with 9 bases between the two germline ends. The CDR3 sequence: CAWSVTLHGELFF. CDR3 coding DNA: TGTGCCTGGAGTGTCACGCTGCACGGGGAGCTGTTTTTT.

J is TRBJ1-1 and V is TRBV27; D is unclear. The CDR3 contains 15 residues. CDR1 and CDR2 (germline): MNHEY, SMNVEV (reference sequence). V was clipped by 5 bases and J by 1 base, with 14 bases between them. CDR3 sequence (DNA): TGTGCCAGCAGTCCGGACGGTCTATGGAACACTGAAGCTTTCTTT. Protein: CASSPDGLWNTEAFF.

The chain carries TRBV28 and TRBJ2-1, with a weak D call TRBD1 (5 bases). Germline V CDR1 and CDR2: MDHEN, SYDVKM. Trimming pared 3 bases from V and 5 bases from J, leaving 11 bases between. The CDR3 spans 14 residues. The CDR3 nucleotides are TGTGCCAGCAGTTTCAAAACAGGAGACAATGAGCAGTTCTTC. This translates into CASSFKTGDNEQFF.

The chain employs TRBV15 and TRBJ2-2; tentatively, D is TRBD1 (6 bases). Germline V CDR1 and CDR2: LNHNV, YYDKDF (reference sequence). The V gene lost 5 bases and the J gene lost 6 bases, with 13 bases spanning the gap. The CDR3 contains 14 residues. The CDR3 DNA sequence: TGTGCCACCAGCGAACAGGGAATCCCCGGGGAGCTGTTTTTT. This gives the protein CATSEQGIPGELFF.

The chain is built from TRBV5-4 and TRBJ1-1; 8 nucleotides line up with TRBD1. With V trimmed by 7 bases and J by 5 bases, 7 bases remained unmatched. The CDR3 has 13 residues. Per germline, CDR1 SGHNT and CDR2 YYREEE (reference sequence). The CDR3 protein is CASDDRGGTEAFF. CDR3 DNA: TGTGCCAGCGACGACAGGGGTGGAACTGAAGCTTTCTTT. The variable domain in full, completed from reference TRBV5-4 and TRBJ1-1, reads ETGVTQSPTHLIKTRGQQVTLRCSSQSGHNTVSWYQQALGQGPQFIFQYYREEENGRGNFPPRFSGLQFPNYSSELNVNALELDDSALYLCASDDRGGTEAFFGQGTRLTVV.

The V gene is TRBV5-6, the J gene TRBJ1-6; 8 bases map to TRBD1. V dropped 5 bases and J dropped 6; count of bases not matched to a gene: 4. This CDR3 contains 14 residues. The germline gives CDR1 SGHDT, CDR2 YYEEEE. DNA for the CDR3: TGTGCCAGCAGGTCCGGGACAGGTAATTCACCCCTCCACTTT. It is translated as CASRSGTGNSPLHF.

The rearrangement links TRBV2 to TRBJ2-6, with unresolved D. Germline V gene lookup returns CDR1 SNHLY and CDR2 FYNNEI. The length of the CDR3 is 18 residues. Trimming left V 8 bases short and J 2 bases short, with 22 bases between. The CDR3 here is CASSPTDDLVAGANVLTF. The CDR3 DNA is TGTGCCAGCTCTCCAACGGACGATCTAGTGGCTGGGGCCAACGTCCTGACTTTC.

The chain uses TRBV5-5 and TRBJ1-5; no definite D call. Trimming took 2 bases from V and 1 from J, leaving 7 bases between them. The CDR3 runs 14 residues. Germline V gene lookup returns CDR1 SGHKS and CDR2 YYEKEE (reference sequence). The CDR3, as DNA: TGTGCCAGCAGCTTATGGGGAAGCAATCAGCCCCAGCATTTT. Protein sequence: CASSLWGSNQPQHF.

The V and J genes are TRBV2 and TRBJ2-1; 7 nucleotides agree with TRBD1. CDR1 and CDR2 (germline): SNHLY, FYNNEI. This CDR3 has 15 residues. Losses at the gene ends were 7 bases for V and 7 bases for J; bases not matched to a gene: 13. CDR3 residues: CASNEPGQVGNEQFF. In DNA form, the CDR3 reads TGTGCCAGCAATGAGCCTGGACAGGTTGGGAATGAGCAGTTCTTC.

In the case of this clone: The sample contains more than one DNA sequence encoding this CDR3. V is TRBV7-9 and J is TRBJ2-5, with D unresolved. CDR1 and CDR2 (germline): SEHNR, FQNEAQ (reference sequence). Trimming cost V 0 bases and J 3 bases, with 5 bases left between them. The CDR3 loop spans 13 amino acids. Here the CDR3 reads CASSLAREETQYF. CDR3 coding DNA: TGTGCCAGCAGCTTAGCTCGGGAAGAGACCCAGTACTTC.

This sequence joins TRBV18 and TRBJ2-1; weak D call: TRBD2 (6 bases). The CDR3 sequence is 16 residues long. Germline CDR1 is KGHSH and CDR2 is LQKENI. V lost 3 bases and J 3 bases, leaving 15 bases between the germline ends. CDR3 DNA: TGTGCCAGCTCACCTCAGGGACTGGGAGGCTACAATGAGCAGTTCTTC. It encodes CASSPQGLGGYNEQFF.

This chain uses TRBV28 with TRBJ1-2; D possibly corresponds to TRBD1 (6 bases). The CDR3 is made up of 16 amino acids. Germline V gene sequence: CDR1 MDHEN, CDR2 SYDVKM. The V end was cut by 6 bases, the J end by 5 bases, with 22 bases between. Here the CDR3 reads CASSSLTGFSRYGYTF. The CDR3 nucleotides read TGTGCCAGCAGCTCGCTCACAGGGTTTAGTCGGTATGGCTACACCTTC.

CDR3 nucleotide sequence: TGCGCCAGCAGCCCCCCGGACATTTCCTCCTATGGCTACACCTTC. This codes for CASSPPDISSYGYTF. This chain uses TRBV4-1 with TRBJ1-2, with a possible D match to TRBD1 (5 bases). The length of the CDR3 is 15 residues. The germline gives CDR1 MGHRA, CDR2 YSYEKL. V lost 4 bases and J 4 bases, leaving 16 bases between the germline ends.

In DNA, the CDR3 is TGTGCCAGCTCACCACCTGCATCAACTAATGAAAAACTGTTTTTT. Protein: CASSPPASTNEKLFF. This chain links TRBV18 with TRBJ1-4, with no clear D. The CDR3 extends over 15 amino acids. The germline V gene has CDR1 KGHSH and CDR2 LQKENI. V was cut by 0 bases and J by 0 bases, with 5 bases left in between.